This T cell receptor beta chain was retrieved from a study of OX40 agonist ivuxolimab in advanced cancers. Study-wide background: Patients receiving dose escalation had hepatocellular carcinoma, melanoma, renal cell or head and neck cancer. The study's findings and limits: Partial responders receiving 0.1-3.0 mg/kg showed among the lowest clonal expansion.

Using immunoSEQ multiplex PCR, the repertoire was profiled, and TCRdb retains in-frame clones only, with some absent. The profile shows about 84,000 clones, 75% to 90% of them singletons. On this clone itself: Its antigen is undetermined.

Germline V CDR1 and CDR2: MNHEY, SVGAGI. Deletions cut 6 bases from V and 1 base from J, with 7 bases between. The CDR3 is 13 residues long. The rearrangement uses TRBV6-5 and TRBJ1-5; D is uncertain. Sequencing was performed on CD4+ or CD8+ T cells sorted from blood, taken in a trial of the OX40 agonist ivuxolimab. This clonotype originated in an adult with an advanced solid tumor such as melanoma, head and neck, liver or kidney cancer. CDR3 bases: TGTGCCAGCAGCACAGTAAGCAATCAGCCCCAGCATTTT. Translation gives CASSTVSNQPQHF.